This TCR beta chain was obtained from a study of radiotherapy plus CTLA-4 blockade in lung cancer. Looking at the study overall: More than 15% of patients responded objectively, and roughly 34% achieved disease control.

Lung cancer patients with chemo-refractory metastatic non-small-cell disease were given focal radiation plus CTLA-4 blockade with ipilimumab. Of note for this clone: Its antigen is as yet unknown.

Study observations and caveats: Early blood T cell clone changes and increased post-radiation serum interferon-beta were reportedly the strongest response predictors. Clones derived from tumor TCRs expanded in blood after radiotherapy plus ipilimumab.

Clones were read by immunoSEQ multiplex PCR, and TCRdb kept only the in-frame ones, dropping some. This sample has 80,000 to 100,000 clones; 75% to 90% occur once, and the top ten carry nearly 3.5%. The CDR3 has 15 residues. V lost 7 bases and J 4 bases, leaving 17 bases between the germline ends. The germline V gene has CDR1 MDHEN and CDR2 SYDVKM. This TCR was recovered from a human donor with non-small cell lung cancer who had a partial response to radiotherapy plus ipilimumab. The material sequenced was peripheral blood, taken from a patient treated with radiotherapy plus ipilimumab. V and J are TRBV28 and TRBJ2-1; no firm D call. The DNA for the CDR3 is TGTGCCAGCACTTCAGGTCAAGATGGGTACAATGAGCAGTTCTTC. As protein: CASTSGQDGYNEQFF. Full variable domain (rest looked up from reference TRBV28 and TRBJ2-1): DVKVTQSSRYLVKRTGEKVFLECVQDMDHENMFWYRQDPGLGLRLIYFSYDVKMKEKGDIPEGYSVSREKKERFSLILESASTNQTSMYLCASTSGQDGYNEQFFGPGTRLTVL.